These T cell receptor beta chains were read from a single sample in a study of T cell clonotyping in hematopoietic cell transplantation. Sequencing used immunoSEQ multiplex PCR; TCRdb keeps in-frame clones, though not all of them. The data hold fewer than 70,000 clones, with 90% to 95% observed a single time. The sample taken for sequencing was peripheral blood mononuclear cells. The receptors derive from a man aged 45-65 years in good health. Some clones in this sample may be carry-over from other donors' samples. The CDR3 runs from the conserved cysteine through the conserved F or W. A D gene is named only where the DNA matches it firmly. Clone size is stated in some rows and not others, as once, few, many or a class when expanded.

clone_size j_call v_call d_call cdr3_aa cdr3_nt
. TRBJ2-7 TRBV4-1 . CASSQEYSYEQYF TGCGCCAGCAGCCAAGAGTATAGCTACGAGCAGTACTTC
. TRBJ2-1 TRBV9 TRBD1 CASSVNTRGSDNEQFF TGTGCCAGCAGCGTAAATACCAGGGGGTCCGACAATGAGCAGTTCTTC
. TRBJ1-5 TRBV6-5 . CASSSTGTGGNQPQHF TGTGCCAGCAGTTCCACCGGGACTGGCGGCAATCAGCCCCAGCATTTT
. TRBJ2-5 TRBV18 . CASSPQVTHQETQYF TGTGCCAGCTCACCGCAGGTCACCCACCAAGAGACCCAGTACTTC
. TRBJ2-2 TRBV11-2 . CASSYASGAGELFF TGTGCCAGCAGCTATGCTTCGGGGGCCGGGGAGCTGTTTTTT
. TRBJ2-1 TRBV7-2 . CASSSTYNEQFF TGTGCCAGCAGTTCCACCTACAATGAGCAGTTCTTC
. TRBJ1-2 TRBV27 TRBD1 CASSVSQGAMGYGYTF TGTGCCAGCAGTGTTTCTCAGGGGGCGATGGGCTATGGCTACACCTTC
. TRBJ2-7 TRBV10-3 TRBD1 CAISPTGQGSSYEQYF TGTGCCATCAGCCCTACGGGACAGGGAAGCTCCTACGAGCAGTACTTC
. TRBJ2-6 TRBV18 . CASSPYRVSGANVLTF TGTGCCAGCTCACCGTACAGGGTGTCTGGGGCCAACGTCCTGACTTTC
. TRBJ1-2 TRBV5-3 . CAGRKGPSQYGYTF TGTGCCGGACGCAAGGGCCCGAGTCAGTATGGCTACACCTTC
. TRBJ1-2 TRBV11-2 . CASSFNYGYTF TGTGCCAGCAGCTTTAACTATGGCTACACCTTC
. TRBJ2-2 TRBV7-8 TRBD1 CASSLILPGQGYTGELFF TGTGCCAGCAGCTTAATACTTCCGGGACAGGGCTACACCGGGGAGCTGTTTTTT
. TRBJ2-7 TRBV30 TRBD1 CAWGTGGTGFEEQYF TGTGCCTGGGGCACCGGCGGGACAGGGTTTGAAGAGCAGTACTTC
once TRBJ1-6 TRBV25-1 . CASGDSPLHF TGTGCCAGCGGAGACTCACCCCTCCACTTT
. TRBJ1-4 TRBV29-1 TRBD1 CSVWTGENEKLFF TGCAGCGTTTGGACAGGGGAAAATGAAAAACTGTTTTTT
. TRBJ2-2 TRBV4-3 . CASSQGGRRPGELFF TGCGCCAGCAGCCAAGGAGGGAGGCGCCCCGGGGAGCTGTTTTTT
. TRBJ2-1 TRBV10-1 . CASNPEQFF TGCGCCAGCAATCCCGAGCAGTTCTTC
once TRBJ2-7 TRBV6-5 . CASSLDVVSHEQYF TGTGCCAGCAGTCTAGACGTAGTCTCCCACGAGCAGTACTTC
. TRBJ2-3 TRBV7-9 . CASSSADTQYF TGTGCCAGCAGCTCCGCAGATACGCAGTATTTT
. TRBJ2-2 TRBV5-1 . CASSPTLRTENTGELFF TGCGCCAGCAGCCCAACCTTAAGGACAGAAAACACCGGGGAGCTGTTTTTT
. TRBJ2-3 TRBV5-4 . CASSYGTQGTDTQYF TGTGCCAGCAGCTACGGGACCCAGGGGACGGATACGCAGTATTTT
. TRBJ2-5 TRBV7-2 TRBD1 CASSLSRQGLYF TGTGCCAGCAGCCTGAGCCGACAGGGGTTGTACTTC
. TRBJ2-7 TRBV9 TRBD1 CASSLTQGALVYEQYF TGTGCCAGCAGCCTAACTCAGGGGGCACTTGTCTACGAGCAGTACTTC